The clone carrying this T cell receptor beta chain was recorded only once. The antigen is not known. TCRdb itself ran the 5' RACE reads through MiXCR, one entry per CDR3 protein. The sample consists of about 57,000 distinct CDR3 sequences, roughly 25% of them appearing once. The CDR3 covers 14 residues. Germline assignment: CDR1 MNHNY and CDR2 SVGAGI (reference sequence). V gave up 6 bases and J gave up 2 bases, with 11 bases separating them. Study results and limitations: Tumor memory CD4+ T cell TCR gene usage clustered with blood and lymph node memory CD4+ cells and lymph node naive CD4+ cells. Tumor Tregs overlapped most with tumor, then blood, naive CD4+ cells.

The sorted Tregs were CD4+CD25+CD127-/low cells. This rearrangement joins TRBV6-6 to TRBJ1-3; D may be TRBD1 (5 bases). Sequences were obtained from tumor-infiltrating Tregs sorted from the breast tumor. The receptor was isolated from a female donor with breast cancer. Here the CDR3 reads CASRWQGAGNTIYF. In nucleotides, the CDR3 is TGTGCCAGCAGATGGCAGGGCGCTGGAAACACCATATATTTT.